This T cell receptor (beta chain) came from a study of shared clonotypes between healthy human individuals. For this clone: What it binds is unknown.

Study results and limitations: Naive subsets, compared against memory subsets, generally had larger estimated richness values.

Several immunoSEQ plates received, in even portions, the genomic DNA of each subset. Per the study methods: Filtering differed since immunoSEQ provided only junctions, with no quality scores. Here immunoSEQ multiplex PCR was the method, and the copy in TCRdb shows in-frame clones only, minus some. The D gene and trimming were derived from the DNA, and the V and J assignments and clone size from that table. This table holds roughly 1,100,000 clones, roughly 80% found once. This CDR3 spans 14 amino acids. In germline, CDR1 is MDHEN, CDR2 SYDVKM. Deletions cut 7 bases from V and 1 base from J, with 14 bases between.

Sequences were obtained from memory CD4+ T cells sorted from blood. The subset: CD45RA-negative fraction. This receptor was obtained from a young man in good health. J is TRBJ2-7 and V is TRBV28; no firm D call. This chain's CDR3 is CASTRPPESYEQYF. CDR3 nucleotide sequence: TGTGCCAGCACTCGTCCGCCAGAATCCTACGAGCAGTACTTC.